This T cell receptor beta chain was sequenced for a study of T cell changes during pregnancy in multiple sclerosis. This clone came up a few times. Assay: immunoSEQ multiplex PCR; the TCRdb copy retains only in-frame clones and omits some. This table has 100,000 or so clones, 90% appearing once. The sequence came from a female donor in good health, enrolled as a control in a pregnancy study. The sample was peripheral blood, taken in the second trimester of pregnancy.

CDR3 sequence (DNA): TGCGCCAGCAGCTCGTCAGGGGCCTCTGGAAACACCATATATTTT. Amino acids: CASSSSGASGNTIYF. This sequence joins TRBV5-1 and TRBJ1-3; possibly TRBD1 for D (6 bases). V lost 3 bases to trimming and J lost 0 bases, with 10 bases between them. Germline CDR1 is SGHRS and CDR2 is YFSETQ. This CDR3 has 15 residues.